These 16 T cell receptor beta chains originate from one sample sequenced in a study of early T cells in non-severe SARS-CoV-2 infection (dated by TCRdb to the early 2020s). Preparation of the library involved 5' RACE. Sequencing relied on a NextSeq 500. Starting from the raw public reads, TCRdb applied fastp trimming at Q25, assembled clones with MiXCR and retained in-frame beta chains. A single entry per CDR3 protein holds the most common genes and DNA from its merged rows. The sample records around 78,000 distinct CDR3 sequences, around 10% of which are singletons. 6% to 8.5% of the sample is taken by the ten largest. The sequencing used whole blood, collected at baseline. The receptors stem from an adult who was a healthcare worker with PCR-confirmed SARS-CoV-2 infection or an uninfected control (not recorded which).

V and J are TRBV6-5 and TRBJ1-5; D ambiguous. The germline CDR1 and CDR2 sequences are MNHEY and SVGAGI. V was clipped by 0 bases and J by 6 bases, with 12 bases between them. This CDR3 contains 15 residues. CDR3 sequence (DNA): TGTGCCAGCAGTTACTCTCCGGAACTGGGTCAGCCCCAGCATTTT. Amino acids: CASSYSPELGQPQHF.

This clonotype has a handful of counts. The rearrangement joins TRBV18 to TRBJ2-1; 12 nucleotides match TRBD2. The CDR3 is 16 residues long. Germline CDR1 is KGHSH and CDR2 is LQKENI. V lost 6 bases and J lost 5; bases outside the gene matches: 8. CDR3 sequence (DNA): TGTGCCAGCTCTCGTCGGACTAGCGGGGCGGACAATGAGCAGTTCTTC. It specifies CASSRRTSGADNEQFF.

There are many counts of this clonotype. The chain carries TRBV20-1 and TRBJ2-3, with 10 bases fitting TRBD2. The CDR3 is made up of 14 amino acids. CDR1 and CDR2 from the germline V gene are DFQATT and SNEGSKA (reference sequence). V shed 2 bases, J shed 1 base, and the junction held 0 bases outside the gene matches. CDR3 bases: TGCAGTGCTAGACTAGCGGGGGGCACAGATACGCAGTATTTT. This codes for CSARLAGGTDTQYF.

This clonotype was counted only a few times. The chain joins TRBV6-2 or TRBV6-3 to TRBJ1-5; unclear D gene. V dropped 0 bases and J dropped 0 bases, with 12 bases sitting between them. CDR1 and CDR2 (germline): MNHEY, SVGEGT. The CDR3 has 17 residues. CDR3 sequence: CASSYSRPGASNQPQHF. CDR3 sequence (DNA): TGTGCCAGCAGTTACTCGAGGCCTGGCGCTAGCAATCAGCCCCAGCATTTT.

This clonotype was counted ten times or more. The chain is built from TRBV20-1 and TRBJ2-3, with 14 bases identical to TRBD2. In germline, CDR1 is DFQATT, CDR2 SNEGSKA (reference sequence). Trimming at V came to 6 bases and at J to 2 bases, leaving 7 bases not matched to a gene. The CDR3 length is 16 residues. The DNA of the CDR3 is TGCAGTGCCCTGGGACTAGCGGGGGAGTCCACAGATACGCAGTATTTT. Translated, it gives CSALGLAGESTDTQYF.

This clonotype was seen more than once but under ten times. The V gene is TRBV12-3 or TRBV12-4, the J gene TRBJ2-3; possible D gene TRBD2, 6 bases. V dropped 5 bases and J dropped 2 bases, with 14 bases sitting between them. The CDR3 spans 15 residues. CDR3 residues: CASSLNRDFTDTQYF. As DNA, the CDR3 is TGTGCCAGCAGTCTTAACCGGGACTTCACAGATACGCAGTATTTT.

This clonotype appeared a few times. The rearrangement links TRBV2 to TRBJ1-3; D is possibly TRBD1 (5 bases). Germline V gives CDR1 SNHLY, CDR2 FYNNEI. V was pared by 7 bases and J by 8 bases, with 15 bases between. The CDR3 extends over 13 amino acids. The CDR3 DNA follows: TGTGCCAGCAACCCCGGTGAGGGGTACACCATATATTTT. It specifies CASNPGEGYTIYF.

The gene calls are TRBV2 and TRBJ1-6; D unclear. The germline V and J ends were trimmed by 6 bases and 5 bases, with 8 bases remaining between them. This CDR3 has 13 residues. The germline V gene has CDR1 SNHLY and CDR2 FYNNEI. The CDR3 sequence: CASRDDDNSPLHF. The CDR3 DNA reads as TGTGCCAGCAGAGATGACGATAATTCACCCCTCCACTTT.

At least ten counts were recorded for this clonotype. V and J are TRBV15 and TRBJ1-4, with 8 bases that match TRBD1. There are 16 residues in the CDR3. Germline lookup yields CDR1 LNHNV and CDR2 YYDKDF (reference sequence). J lost 7 bases, V lost 4 bases, and 11 bases had no gene match. The CDR3 protein is CATSTPQDRVGEKLFF. CDR3 DNA: TGTGCCACCAGCACCCCACAGGACAGGGTTGGTGAAAAACTGTTTTTT.

The V call is TRBV4-1, the J call TRBJ1-1; no clear D. The CDR3 loop spans 13 amino acids. CDR1 MGHRA and CDR2 YSYEKL come from the germline V gene. The ends were cut back, 0 bases at V and 6 bases at J, with 8 bases in the middle. This CDR3 is CASSQDTGAEAFF. CDR3 in DNA: TGCGCCAGCAGCCAAGATACCGGGGCTGAAGCTTTCTTT.

This chain uses TRBV4-3 with TRBJ2-3; D is possibly TRBD1 (5 bases). Germline V CDR1 and CDR2: LGHNA, YSLEER. The CDR3 contains 15 residues. Trimming pared 1 base from V and 0 bases from J, leaving 8 bases between. The CDR3 region has the DNA TGCGCCAGCAGCCAAGGGACAACCAGCACAGATACGCAGTATTTT. Protein: CASSQGTTSTDTQYF.

The genes are TRBV7-6 and TRBJ2-7; D may be TRBD1 or TRBD2 (5 bases each). Per the germline V gene, CDR1 is SGHVS and CDR2 is FNYEAQ. The length of the CDR3 is 15 residues. Trimming removed 4 bases at V and 4 bases at J, with 17 bases between. The CDR3: CASSSGGRSIYEQYF. CDR3 nucleotides: TGTGCCAGCAGCTCTGGGGGACGGTCTATTTACGAGCAGTACTTC. Variable domain in full (rest from reference TRBV7-6 and TRBJ2-7): GAGVSQSPRYKVTKRGQDVALRCDPISGHVSLYWYRQALGQGPEFLTYFNYEAQQDKSGLPNDRFSAERPEGSISTLTIQRTEQRDSAMYRCASSSGGRSIYEQYFGPGTRLTVT.

This clonotype was counted at least ten times. This chain uses TRBV9 with TRBJ2-1; D remains unclear. This CDR3 is built from 14 residues. The germline gives CDR1 SGDLS, CDR2 YYNGEE. V was trimmed by 2 bases and J by 7 bases, leaving 13 bases between them. The chain's CDR3 is CASSVGRSANEQFF. The CDR3 region has the DNA TGTGCCAGCAGCGTGGGCCGGAGCGCTAATGAGCAGTTCTTC.

J is TRBJ2-2 and V is TRBV5-5, with D tentatively TRBD1 (6 bases). The CDR3 loop spans 15 amino acids. Germline V CDR1 and CDR2: SGHKS, YYEKEE (reference sequence). V was trimmed by 4 bases and J by 1 base, leaving 11 bases between them. The CDR3 sequence: CASSPGHLNTGELFF. The DNA of the CDR3 is TGTGCCAGCAGCCCGGGACATTTGAACACCGGGGAGCTGTTTTTT.

This clonotype was recorded a few times. This chain connects TRBV30 to TRBJ2-1; D call uncertain. Germline V CDR1 and CDR2: GTSNPN, SVGIG (reference sequence). The CDR3 covers 12 residues. Deletions cut 4 bases from V and 7 bases from J, with 11 bases between. This CDR3 reads CAWTQTVNEQFF. The CDR3 region has the DNA TGTGCCTGGACCCAGACTGTTAATGAGCAGTTCTTC.

The sample holds many counts of this clonotype. The genes are TRBV25-1 and TRBJ1-2, with TRBD1 matching over 9 bases. From germline, CDR1 is MGHDK and CDR2 SYGVNS. With V trimmed by 4 bases and J by 7 bases, 4 bases remained unmatched. The CDR3 covers 13 residues. For the CDR3, the DNA is TGTGCCAGCAGTGTAACAGGGGGCTCTGGCTACACCTTC. Its protein product is CASSVTGGSGYTF.